Below are 8 T cell receptor beta chains sequenced from a single sample in a study of CD8 T cells in ankylosing spondylitis. TCRdb itself ran the 5' RACE reads through MiXCR, one entry per CDR3 protein. The table lists about 300,000 distinct CDR3 sequences, about a fifth of them singletons. The sequenced sample consisted of blood, either unsorted or a sorted T cell fraction (not recorded which). The receptors were sampled from a female donor with ankylosing spondylitis or in good health (not recorded which).

This clonotype was observed a handful of times. The chain employs TRBV6-2 or TRBV6-3 and TRBJ2-1; TRBD1 matches at 7 bases. The CDR3 extends over 17 amino acids. Germline V lookup: CDR1 MNHEY, CDR2 SVGEGT. V lost 2 bases, J lost 0 bases, and 7 bases stayed unmatched. The CDR3 spells CASSYHLTGSSYNEQFF. DNA for the CDR3: TGTGCCAGCAGTTACCACCTGACAGGGAGCTCCTACAATGAGCAGTTCTTC.

The chain couples TRBV5-1 to TRBJ2-1, with D perhaps matching TRBD2 (6 bases). Germline V gives CDR1 SGHRS, CDR2 YFSETQ. Trimming pared 4 bases from V and 5 bases from J, leaving 13 bases between. This CDR3 has 14 amino acids. The DNA for the CDR3 is TGCGCCAGCAGCGCATTAGCGGCAGACAATGAGCAGTTCTTC. It encodes CASSALAADNEQFF.

This chain connects TRBV20-1 to TRBJ1-2; TRBD1 matches at 8 bases. Trimming took 6 bases from V and 6 from J; bases not matched to a gene: 12. The CDR3 has 14 amino acids. Looked up from germline, CDR1 is DFQATT and CDR2 is SNEGSKA (reference sequence). This CDR3 reads CSADAGTGWDGYTF. The CDR3 DNA is TGCAGTGCCGACGCCGGGACAGGTTGGGATGGCTACACCTTC.

The chain carries TRBV20-1 and TRBJ2-2, with D tentatively TRBD1 (6 bases). The CDR3 totals 15 residues. The germline V gene encodes CDR1 DFQATT and CDR2 SNEGSKA (reference sequence). The V end lost 3 bases, the J end lost 1 base, and 12 bases lay between the germline ends. CDR3 bases: TGCAGTGCTAGGTCTGGACAGAAGAACACCGGGGAGCTGTTTTTT. Translation gives CSARSGQKNTGELFF.

This chain connects TRBV15 to TRBJ2-1, with 7 bases identical to TRBD2. V dropped 5 bases and J dropped 3; count of bases not matched to a gene: 10. Per the germline V gene, CDR1 is LNHNV and CDR2 is YYDKDF (reference sequence). The CDR3 length is 16 residues. CDR3 sequence reads: CATSSGGLVGYNEQFF. The CDR3 DNA follows: TGTGCCACCAGCTCAGGAGGACTAGTCGGCTACAATGAGCAGTTCTTC.

The chain carries TRBV5-1 and TRBJ1-2, with TRBD1 matching over 8 bases. This CDR3 comprises 14 residues. Trimming took 4 bases from V and 3 from J; bases not matched to a gene: 5. Germline lookup yields CDR1 SGHRS and CDR2 YFSETQ. DNA for the CDR3: TGCGCCAGCAGCAATAGGACAGGGCACTATGGCTACACCTTC. This sequence encodes CASSNRTGHYGYTF.

The V and J genes are TRBV5-4 and TRBJ2-7; 13 nucleotides agree with TRBD2. Germline loops: CDR1 SGHNT, CDR2 YYREEE (reference sequence). This CDR3 is 14 amino acids long. V trimming: 3 bases; J trimming: 5 bases; junction bases outside the gene matches: 2. As DNA, the CDR3 is TGTGCCAGCAGCTGGGGACTAGCGGGAAACGAGCAGTACTTC. Its translation is CASSWGLAGNEQYF. Using reference TRBV5-4 and TRBJ2-7 for the parts outside the CDR3, the full variable domain is ETGVTQSPTHLIKTRGQQVTLRCSSQSGHNTVSWYQQALGQGPQFIFQYYREEENGRGNFPPRFSGLQFPNYSSELNVNALELDDSALYLCASSWGLAGNEQYFGPGTRLTVT.

In its sample, this clonotype was seen many times. The chain is built from TRBV6-6 and TRBJ1-6; 8 bases map to TRBD1. V shed 4 bases and J 11 bases; nucleotides not matched to a gene: 4. This CDR3 spans 13 amino acids. Germline V gene sequence: CDR1 MNHNY, CDR2 SVGAGI (reference sequence). CDR3 loop: CASSSTGGAPLHF. CDR3 sequence (DNA): TGTGCCAGCAGTTCCACAGGGGGAGCACCCCTCCACTTT.